What follows are 3 T cell receptor beta chains derived from one specimen sequenced in a study of cytomegalovirus exposure and HLA in healthy donors. The PCR used 60 Vbeta and 13 Jbeta primers. The data were produced by immunoSEQ multiplex PCR, yet TCRdb's version contains in-frame clones alone and is incomplete. The sample table includes about 40,000 clones. What was sequenced was PBMCs. The receptors come from a man between 25 and 39 years old in good health and CMV-seronegative.

The V gene is TRBV4-3, the J gene TRBJ2-7; possible D gene TRBD1, 5 bases. Trimming took 1 base from V and 6 from J, leaving 19 bases between them. CDR3 length equals 16 residues. Per the germline V gene, CDR1 is LGHNA and CDR2 is YSLEER. CDR3 region: CASSQVLAGSVGEQYF. The CDR3 DNA sequence: TGCGCCAGCAGCCAAGTTCTTGCAGGGTCGGTTGGCGAGCAGTACTTC.

The chain combines TRBV5-1 with TRBJ2-5; D uncertain. The V end lost 2 bases, the J end lost 2 bases, and 7 bases lay between the germline ends. This CDR3 region has 13 residues. Germline V gives CDR1 SGHRS, CDR2 YFSETQ. CDR3 nucleotides: TGCGCCAGCAGCTTTAAACTACAAGAGACCCAGTACTTC. It yields the protein CASSFKLQETQYF.

This chain links TRBV29-1 with TRBJ2-2, with a tentative D call TRBD1 (5 bases). In germline, CDR1 is SQVTM, CDR2 ANQGSEA. V shed 5 bases and J shed 0 bases, with 10 bases lying between them. The CDR3 spans 14 residues. For the CDR3, the DNA is TGCAGCGTTCAGGGAAGAACGAACACCGGGGAGCTGTTTTTT. As protein: CSVQGRTNTGELFF.